A single T cell receptor (beta chain) is shown here with its context. The sample comes from a study of T cell changes during pregnancy in multiple sclerosis. Trimming at V came to 1 base and at J to 1 base, leaving 0 bases not matched to a gene. This CDR3 spans 14 amino acids. Germline CDR1 is SGHVS and CDR2 is FQNEAQ. The protocol was immunoSEQ multiplex PCR, while the TCRdb copy is restricted to in-frame clones and leaves out a portion. The table shows about 60,000 clones, with 90% to 95% occurring only once. The sequence derives from a female donor with multiple sclerosis, enrolled in a pregnancy study. This rearrangement joins TRBV7-8 to TRBJ1-1, with TRBD1 matching over 7 bases. Sequenced material: peripheral blood, taken before pregnancy. The CDR3 spells CASSLGDRNTEAFF. The DNA for the CDR3 is TGTGCCAGCAGCTTAGGGGACAGGAACACTGAAGCTTTCTTT.